The 23 T cell receptor beta chains below come from one sample, sequenced in a study of early T cells in non-severe SARS-CoV-2 infection. MiXCR, run by TCRdb on the 5' RACE reads, gives a single entry per CDR3 protein. Of 45,000 to 55,000 distinct CDR3 sequences in the sample, about 9.9% were seen once. The sequenced sample consisted of whole blood. Receptors were obtained from an adult who was a healthcare worker with PCR-confirmed SARS-CoV-2 infection or an uninfected control (not recorded which).

This clonotype was seen more than once but under ten times. The J gene is TRBJ2-3, the V gene TRBV20-1, with D possibly TRBD1 on 7 matching bases. This CDR3 is built from 15 residues. The V gene's germline CDR1 is DFQATT and CDR2 SNEGSKA (reference sequence). Trimming took off 1 base at V and 3 bases at J, with 14 bases between the two ends. The CDR3 sequence is CSARASEGATDTQYF. The CDR3 DNA follows: TGCAGTGCTAGAGCCTCGGAGGGGGCGACAGATACGCAGTATTTT.

V and J are TRBV10-3 and TRBJ2-1; tentative D call: TRBD2 (5 bases). The CDR3 sequence is 13 residues long. CDR1 ENHRY and CDR2 SYGVKD come from the germline V gene. The V end lost 7 bases, the J end lost 6 bases, and 13 bases lay between the germline ends. The CDR3 bases are TGTGCCATCACCCACGGGCTAGCCAATGAGCAGTTCTTC. Translating gives CAITHGLANEQFF.

The chain carries TRBV12-2 and TRBJ2-7; the table's D gene call, TRBD2, was not cross checked with the DNA. TRBV12-2 is noted as a pseudogene. CDR3 size: 15 residues. Here the CDR3 DNA reads TGTACAAGTCGCTTCCCGGGACTAGCATTCTACGAGCAGTACTTC. Protein product: CTSRFPGLAFYEQYF.

This sequence joins TRBV27 and TRBJ2-1; no clear D gene. The CDR3 runs 13 residues. Deletions cut 2 bases from V and 6 bases from J, with 8 bases between. From germline, CDR1 is MNHEY and CDR2 SMNVEV (reference sequence). The CDR3 spells CASSLRRTNEQFF. DNA of the CDR3: TGTGCCAGCAGTTTAAGAAGGACCAATGAGCAGTTCTTC.

This clonotype was counted only a few times. This rearrangement joins TRBV15 to TRBJ1-5; the D is unclear. The CDR3 extends over 14 amino acids. Trimming shortened V by 3 bases and J by 2 bases, and 8 bases separated the two germline ends. Germline V lookup: CDR1 LNHNV, CDR2 YYDKDF (reference sequence). The DNA of the CDR3 is TGTGCCACCAGCAGCGGCGAGGGCAATCAGCCCCAGCATTTT. Amino acid sequence: CATSSGEGNQPQHF.

This clonotype was recorded many times. This chain joins TRBV5-5 and TRBJ2-5, with D possibly TRBD1 on 6 matching bases. V lost 1 base and J 3 bases, leaving 13 bases between the germline ends. There are 15 residues in the CDR3. The V gene's germline CDR1 is SGHKS and CDR2 YYEKEE (reference sequence). In nucleotides, the CDR3 is TGTGCCAGCAGCTTGCGGGATTCAGGGGAAGAGACCCAGTACTTC. As protein: CASSLRDSGEETQYF.

This clonotype has only a few counts. The chain links TRBV7-2 to TRBJ1-4; tentative D call: TRBD1 (5 bases). Germline V gives CDR1 SGHTA, CDR2 FQGNSA. The length of the CDR3 is 16 residues. Trimming took off 0 bases at V and 2 bases at J, with 10 bases between the two ends. The CDR3 region has the DNA TGTGCCAGCAGCTTAGCCCGGGGGAGCACTAATGAAAAACTGTTTTTT. It codes for CASSLARGSTNEKLFF.

This chain connects TRBV5-1 to TRBJ2-3; 8 bases match TRBD1. After removal of 0 bases from V and 6 bases from J, the junction contained 12 bases not matched to a gene. This CDR3 comprises 17 residues. Germline assignment: CDR1 SGHRS and CDR2 YFSETQ. The CDR3 loop is CASSLGSGQGESDTQYF. In DNA, the CDR3 is TGCGCCAGCAGCTTGGGGTCCGGACAGGGCGAGTCGGATACGCAGTATTTT.

The chain has TRBV29-1 and TRBJ2-7, with D maybe TRBD2 (5 bases). The CDR3 extends over 14 amino acids. CDR1 and CDR2 (germline): SQVTM, ANQGSEA. V shed 4 bases and J shed 6 bases, with 19 bases lying between them. The CDR3 loop is CSVVTGTPIVEQYF. CDR3 nucleotide sequence: TGCAGCGTTGTTACGGGAACACCTATCGTCGAGCAGTACTTC.

With respect to this clonotype: Possible read error: a much larger clone is one base away. The chain combines TRBV3-1 with TRBJ2-1; 8 nucleotides line up with TRBD2. Losses at the gene ends were 3 bases for V and 12 bases for J; bases not matched to a gene: 10. Germline CDR1 is LGHDT and CDR2 is YNNKEL (reference sequence). CDR3 length equals 14 residues. This CDR3 is CASSHPGLGYVQFF. The CDR3 bases are TGTGCCAGCAGCCACCCGGGACTAGGATATGTGCAGTTCTTC.

The chain combines TRBV6-1 with TRBJ2-5, with D uncertain. V lost 2 bases and J lost 5, with 15 bases in between. Germline values: CDR1 MNHNS, CDR2 SASEGT. This CDR3 region has 15 residues. CDR3 nucleotides: TGTGCCAGCAGTGAAAAGAGACTCCCGAGGGAGACCCAGTACTTC. Translation: CASSEKRLPRETQYF.

This clonotype was seen at least ten times. V is TRBV2 and J is TRBJ1-1, with 8 bases aligning to TRBD1. The CDR3 runs 14 residues. Trimming at V came to 6 bases and at J to 3 bases, leaving 6 bases not matched to a gene. The germline V gene has CDR1 SNHLY and CDR2 FYNNEI. CDR3: CASRDRGGYTEAFF. CDR3 sequence (DNA): TGTGCCAGCAGAGACAGGGGCGGCTACACTGAAGCTTTCTTT.

This chain links TRBV27 with TRBJ1-2; no clear D gene. The CDR3 sequence is 14 residues long. CDR1 is MNHEY and CDR2 is SMNVEV in the germline V gene (reference sequence). V lost 8 bases and J lost 0, with 13 bases in between. CDR3: CASASGSTNYGYTF. The CDR3 DNA reads TGTGCCAGCGCCTCGGGCTCGACTAACTATGGCTACACCTTC.

This clonotype appeared many times. The J gene is TRBJ1-5, the V gene TRBV20-1, with a tentative D call TRBD1 (5 bases). Trimming took off 5 bases at V and 3 bases at J, with 14 bases between the two ends. This CDR3 has 14 amino acids. CDR1 and CDR2 from the germline V gene are DFQATT and SNEGSKA (reference sequence). The CDR3 sequence: CSAPDTFINQPQHF. The CDR3 bases are TGCAGTGCTCCGGACACCTTTATCAATCAGCCCCAGCATTTT.

This chain uses TRBV5-1 with TRBJ2-5, with D possibly TRBD2 on 6 matching bases. V shed 3 bases and J shed 4 bases, with 10 bases lying between them. The germline CDR1 and CDR2 sequences are SGHRS and YFSETQ. The CDR3 extends over 13 amino acids. CDR3 DNA sequence: TGCGCCAGCAGCTCCACAGCGGGAGAGACCCAGTACTTC. Translated: CASSSTAGETQYF. The complete variable domain, with remaining parts taken from reference TRBV5-1 and TRBJ2-5, reads KAGVTQTPRYLIKTRGQQVTLSCSPISGHRSVSWYQQTPGQGLQFLFEYFSETQRNKGNFPGRFSGRQFSNSRSEMNVSTLELGDSALYLCASSSTAGETQYFGPGTRLLVL.

At least ten counts were recorded for this clonotype. This sequence joins TRBV28 and TRBJ2-7; D uncertain. V was cut by 5 bases and J by 2 bases, with 16 bases left in between. This CDR3 spans 15 amino acids. CDR1 is MDHEN and CDR2 is SYDVKM in the germline V gene. This CDR3 is CASSPSSPSTYEQYF. The CDR3 nucleotides are TGTGCCAGCAGTCCCTCCTCACCTAGTACCTACGAGCAGTACTTC. The full variable domain, in which reference TRBV28 and TRBJ2-7 provide the parts outside the CDR3, is DVKVTQSSRYLVKRTGEKVFLECVQDMDHENMFWYRQDPGLGLRLIYFSYDVKMKEKGDIPEGYSVSREKKERFSLILESASTNQTSMYLCASSPSSPSTYEQYFGPGTRLTVT.

The chain combines TRBV14 with TRBJ2-7; D might be TRBD2 (6 bases). Trimming stripped 3 bases from V and 3 bases from J, with 12 bases between. The CDR3 extends over 14 amino acids. CDR1 is SGHDN and CDR2 is FVKESK in the germline V gene. DNA of the CDR3: TGTGCCAGCAGCCATTCGGGGACTTACTACGAGCAGTACTTC. This encodes CASSHSGTYYEQYF.

This chain links TRBV7-3 with TRBJ1-2; no clear D gene. With 5 bases removed from V and 2 bases from J, the gap between germline ends came to 15 bases. The V gene's germline CDR1 is SGHTA and CDR2 FQGTGA. This CDR3 is built from 15 residues. The CDR3 DNA sequence: TGTGCCAGCAGCGTATCCGCCCACAGCAACTATGGCTACACCTTC. This gives the protein CASSVSAHSNYGYTF.

This clonotype was detected only a few times. This chain joins TRBV7-9 and TRBJ1-2; weak D call: TRBD1 (5 bases). V was shortened by 6 bases and J by 0 bases, with 11 bases between the two germline ends. Germline CDR1 SEHNR, CDR2 FQNEAQ (reference sequence). The length of the CDR3 is 14 residues. The CDR3 coding sequence is TGTGCCAGCAGGAATGGGGGAGCTAACTATGGCTACACCTTC. Encoded protein: CASRNGGANYGYTF. Together with reference TRBV7-9 and TRBJ1-2, the CDR3 gives the full variable domain: DTGVSQNPRHKITKRGQNVTFRCDPISEHNRLYWYRQTLGQGPEFLTYFQNEAQLEKSRLLSDRFSAERPKGSFSTLEIQRTEQGDSAMYLCASRNGGANYGYTFGSGTRLTVV.

This clonotype has only a few counts. This chain joins TRBV14 and TRBJ2-4, with a possible D match to TRBD2 (6 bases). Germline V lookup: CDR1 SGHDN, CDR2 FVKESK. The length of the CDR3 is 12 residues. V dropped 0 bases and J dropped 11 bases, with 8 bases sitting between them. In nucleotides, the CDR3 is TGTGCCAGCAGCCAAGATTGGAGGGTTCAGTACTTC. Its translation is CASSQDWRVQYF.

There are many counts of this clonotype. The chain employs TRBV20-1 and TRBJ1-5; D is possibly TRBD1 (5 bases). Trimming shortened V by 3 bases and J by 7 bases, and 13 bases separated the two germline ends. Germline values: CDR1 DFQATT, CDR2 SNEGSKA (reference sequence). CDR3 length: 13 residues. CDR3: CSASAGASQPQHF. The CDR3 bases are TGCAGTGCTAGCGCCGGGGCGAGCCAGCCCCAGCATTTT.

The table lists this clonotype with many counts. The chain employs TRBV27 and TRBJ1-2; 7 bases match TRBD1. Trimming took 4 bases from V and 4 from J; bases not matched to a gene: 12. Per germline, CDR1 MNHEY and CDR2 SMNVEV (reference sequence). The CDR3 is made up of 16 amino acids. CDR3 in DNA: TGTGCCAGCAGTTACAAACCGGGACAGAACACCTATGGCTACACCTTC. Its protein product is CASSYKPGQNTYGYTF.

This clonotype was recorded at least ten times. A read error may produce the germline difference seen at one junction end. The rearrangement links TRBV10-1 to TRBJ2-3, with no clear D. Germline CDR1 and CDR2: WNHNN and SYGVQD (reference sequence). CDR3 length: 14 amino acids. The chain's CDR3 is CASSERTHTNTQYF. In nucleotides, the CDR3 is TGCGCCAGCAGTGAACGAACGCACACAAATACGCAGTATTTT.